Detailed here is one TCR beta chain. Its antigen remains unknown. The data were obtained in a study of shared clonotypes between healthy human individuals. Study-level background: Each donor's CD8 memory used one plate, CD8 naive two, each CD4 subset three. Study results and caveats: What rarefaction showed was incomplete sorted-subset sequencing despite large depth.

Germline CDR1 and CDR2: MGHRA and YSYEKL. This CDR3 is 12 amino acids long. V gave up 5 bases and J gave up 5 bases, with 9 bases separating them. This table comes from immunoSEQ multiplex PCR, and its TCRdb copy is limited to in-frame clones, with some not included. Of a few million clones listed, 93% are singletons. The chain uses TRBV4-1 and TRBJ2-5; D is ambiguous. Sequenced sample: naive CD4+ T cells from PBMCs. The subset was: CD45RA+ positively selected. The receptor comes from a young man in good health. Some clones in this sample may be carry-over from other donors' samples. This CDR3 is CASSLPGETQYF. The CDR3 nucleotides read TGCGCCAGCAGCTTACCCGGGGAGACCCAGTACTTC.